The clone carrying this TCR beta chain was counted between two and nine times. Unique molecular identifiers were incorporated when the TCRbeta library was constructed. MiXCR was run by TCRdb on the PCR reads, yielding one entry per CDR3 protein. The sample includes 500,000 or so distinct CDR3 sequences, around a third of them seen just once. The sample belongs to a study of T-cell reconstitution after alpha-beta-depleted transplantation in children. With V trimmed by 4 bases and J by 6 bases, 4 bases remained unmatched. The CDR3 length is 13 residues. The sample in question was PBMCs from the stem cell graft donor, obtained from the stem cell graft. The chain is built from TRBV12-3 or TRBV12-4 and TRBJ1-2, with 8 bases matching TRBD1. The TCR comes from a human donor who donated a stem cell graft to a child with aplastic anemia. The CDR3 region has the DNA TGTGCCAGCAGTTCTTGGACAGGGCATGGCTACACCTTC. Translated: CASSSWTGHGYTF.